These 18 T cell receptor beta chains were sequenced from one sample in a study of blood T cells in healthy people across ages. Using a J-beta primer mix together with a sample-barcoded 5' primer, a second PCR was run for roughly 7 to 11 cycles. TCRdb processed the 5' RACE reads anew with MiXCR; each CDR3 protein has one entry. The sample lists about 700,000 distinct CDR3 sequences; approximately 30% were seen once. Sequencing was performed on blood. These receptor sequences come from a woman at least 80 years old in good health.

J is TRBJ2-2 and V is TRBV12-3 or TRBV12-4; 13 nucleotides match TRBD2. V trimming: 10 bases; J trimming: 2 bases; junction bases outside the gene matches: 7. CDR3 size: 16 residues. CDR3 coding DNA: TGTGCCATTACGGGACTAGCGGGACGTAACACCGGGGAGCTGTTTTTT. Protein sequence: CAITGLAGRNTGELFF.

The rearrangement joins TRBV7-2 to TRBJ2-5; TRBD2 is a possible D gene (5 bases). CDR1 and CDR2 (germline): SGHTA, FQGNSA. V gave up 1 base and J gave up 13 bases, with 19 bases separating them. The CDR3 contains 14 residues. CDR3 nucleotides: TGTGCCAGCAGCTTAGGCAGGCGAGACTACGAGCTGTACTTC. This gives the protein CASSLGRRDYELYF.

In its sample, this clonotype was seen a few times. A much larger clonotype is one base distant, so this may be a read error. This chain links TRBV12-3 or TRBV12-4 with TRBJ2-3, with D tentatively TRBD1 or TRBD2 (6 bases each). V was shortened by 3 bases and J by 5 bases, with 15 bases between the two germline ends. The CDR3 is made up of 15 amino acids. The CDR3 here is CASSLGGGIQDTQYF. The CDR3 DNA reads as TGTGCCAGCAGTTTGGGGGGCGGGATACAAGATACGCAGTATTTT.

This clonotype was counted between two and nine times. This chain links TRBV12-3 or TRBV12-4 with TRBJ2-2; the D is unclear. The CDR3 is 16 amino acids. Trimming shortened V by 5 bases and J by 4 bases, and 17 bases separated the two germline ends. The CDR3 coding sequence is TGTGCCAGCAGTCCGGATTGGATTATGGGCACCGGGGAGCTGTTTTTT. Protein product: CASSPDWIMGTGELFF.

The chain carries TRBV7-2 and TRBJ2-7, with 8 bases identical to TRBD2. The ends lost 5 bases at V and 0 bases at J; junction bases unmatched: 3. This CDR3 is built from 14 residues. CDR1 is SGHTA, CDR2 FQGNSA, per germline. DNA for the CDR3: TGTGCCAGCAGCCAGGGACTAGGCTCCTACGAGCAGTACTTC. Protein sequence: CASSQGLGSYEQYF.

Regarding this clonotype: A clone one base away is much larger, so this may be a read error. V gene TRBV15 combines with J gene TRBJ2-7; no clear D gene. This CDR3 region has 12 residues. Germline loops: CDR1 LNHNV, CDR2 YYDKDF (reference sequence). Written as DNA, the CDR3 is TGTGGCACCAGCATCGGATTTGGAGAGCAGTACTTC. Protein product: CGTSIGFGEQYF.

Comments on this clonotype: Mismatch with germline at one junction end may stem from a read error. This chain links TRBV11-2 with TRBJ1-1; D unresolved. Germline V CDR1 and CDR2: SGHAT, FQNNGV. The CDR3 contains 13 residues. This CDR3 reads CASSLDRATEVFF. CDR3 nucleotide sequence: TGTGCCAGCAGCTTAGATAGGGCTACTGAAGTTTTCTTT.

This chain joins TRBV7-6 and TRBJ1-6; D unclear. CDR3 length: 17 amino acids. Trimming stripped 5 bases from V and 2 bases from J, with 16 bases between. Germline V lookup: CDR1 SGHVS, CDR2 FNYEAQ. CDR3 sequence reads: CASSPLSGSTYNSPLHF. CDR3 DNA sequence: TGTGCCAGCAGCCCTCTATCCGGGAGCACCTATAATTCACCCCTCCACTTT.

This clonotype appeared many times. Its ends do not fully match the called genes, so a read error is possible. CDR3 residues: CASSLDGNSPLHF. In DNA, the CDR3 is TGCGCCAGCAGCTTGGACGGAAATTCACCCCTCCACTTT. V usage is TRBV7-3 and J usage is TRBJ1-6; D is ambiguous. This CDR3 region has 13 residues. The germline V gene has CDR1 SGHTA and CDR2 FQGTGA.

This clonotype turned up a few times. This chain uses TRBV30 with TRBJ2-7; D uncertain. CDR3 length: 12 residues. The germline V gene has CDR1 GTSNPN and CDR2 SVGIG (reference sequence). The germline V and J ends were trimmed by 1 base and 2 bases, with 6 bases remaining between them. CDR3 DNA sequence: TGTGCCTGGAGTGACAGAACCTACGAGCAGTACTTC. Amino acid sequence: CAWSDRTYEQYF.

The gene calls are TRBV30 and TRBJ2-5; TRBD2 matches 7 bases. This CDR3 has 13 residues. CDR1 GTSNPN and CDR2 SVGIG come from the germline V gene (reference sequence). V lost 2 bases and J lost 5; bases outside the gene matches: 5. CDR3 bases: TGTGCCTGGAGTAATCAAGCGGGGGAGACCCAGTACTTC. It codes for CAWSNQAGETQYF. The whole variable domain, remainder taken from reference TRBV30 and TRBJ2-5, is SQTIHQWPATLVQPVGSPLSLECTVEGTSNPNLYWYRQAAGRGLQLLFYSVGIGQISSEVPQNLSASRPQDRQFILSSKKLLLSDSGFYLCAWSNQAGETQYFGPGTRLLVL.

The V call is TRBV7-9, the J call TRBJ2-4; 8 nucleotides align to TRBD1. The CDR3 is made up of 14 amino acids. The germline CDR1 and CDR2 sequences are SEHNR and FQNEAQ (reference sequence). J lost 9 bases, V lost 5 bases, and 9 bases had no gene match. The CDR3 nucleotides read TGTGCCAGCAGCCCGTGGACAGGGCGAGGCATTCAGTACTTC. This codes for CASSPWTGRGIQYF.

This clonotype was counted many times. The J gene is TRBJ1-4, the V gene TRBV12-3 or TRBV12-4, with 7 positions matching TRBD1. V gave up 3 bases and J gave up 5 bases; unmatched junction bases: 3. The CDR3 loop spans 14 amino acids. CDR3 sequence reads: CASSLGQLNEKLFF. CDR3 sequence (DNA): TGTGCCAGCAGTTTGGGACAGTTAAATGAAAAACTGTTTTTT.

This clonotype was seen a few times. This chain uses TRBV7-9 with TRBJ2-2; D gene uncertain. V was pared by 1 base and J by 7 bases, with 10 bases between. The germline V gene encodes CDR1 SEHNR and CDR2 FQNEAQ (reference sequence). This CDR3 comprises 14 residues. CDR3 sequence reads: CASSLVTIGGELFF. CDR3 coding DNA: TGTGCCAGCAGCTTAGTCACCATCGGCGGGGAGCTGTTTTTT.

This clonotype has at least ten counts. The chain links TRBV4-3 to TRBJ1-1; D call uncertain. The germline V and J ends were trimmed by 2 bases and 4 bases, with 17 bases remaining between them. The CDR3 covers 16 residues. Germline loops: CDR1 LGHNA, CDR2 YSLEER. The CDR3 region has the DNA TGCGCCAGCAGCCAAAAGACCGGGGTTTCGGGCACTGAAGCTTTCTTT. Amino acids: CASSQKTGVSGTEAFF.

This clonotype has a handful of counts. The chain links TRBV2 to TRBJ2-5, with 11 bases lining up with TRBD2. The germline gives CDR1 SNHLY, CDR2 FYNNEI. V shed 2 bases and J 3 bases; nucleotides not matched to a gene: 2. CDR3 length: 15 amino acids. The CDR3 sequence: CASSEQTSGEETQYF. The CDR3 DNA reads TGTGCCAGCAGTGAACAGACTAGCGGGGAAGAGACCCAGTACTTC.

This clonotype was seen many times. The V and J genes are TRBV9 and TRBJ2-7; a possible D gene is TRBD2 (6 bases). Deletions cut 2 bases from V and 2 bases from J, with 14 bases between. Germline CDR1 SGDLS, CDR2 YYNGEE. The CDR3 runs to 15 residues. In DNA form, the CDR3 reads TGTGCCAGCAGCGTGGCAGCGGGCCCCGCCTACGAGCAGTACTTC. Translating gives CASSVAAGPAYEQYF. The entire variable domain, with the rest obtained from reference TRBV9 and TRBJ2-7, is as follows: DSGVTQTPKHLITATGQRVTLRCSPRSGDLSVYWYQQSLDQGLQFLIQYYNGEERAKGNILERFSAQQFPDLHSELNLSSLELGDSALYFCASSVAAGPAYEQYFGPGTRLTVT.

This clonotype was seen at least ten times. The rearrangement links TRBV20-1 to TRBJ2-5; 11 bases align to TRBD2. Germline V gene data show CDR1 as DFQATT and CDR2 as SNEGSKA (reference sequence). Trimming took 3 bases from V and 2 from J; bases not matched to a gene: 8. The CDR3 has 16 amino acids. The CDR3 spells CSARIWTSGSQETQYF. As DNA, the CDR3 is TGCAGTGCTAGGATTTGGACTAGCGGGTCACAAGAGACCCAGTACTTC.